What follows describes a single T cell receptor beta chain. Its antigen specificity is not known. Per-nucleotide qualities are absent, and no much larger clonotype sits a single base away. This specimen comes from a study of CD8+CD57+ T cells in acquired aplastic anemia (dated by TCRdb to between 2018 and 2020). Some background on the complete study: Extracted DNA from sorted CD4+ and CD8+ cells averaged around 3.2 ug, ranging from roughly 0.17 to 30 ug. A CD8+CD57+ expansion meant a frequency higher than the mean frequency seen in healthy subjects. Overall results and qualifications from the work: Roughly 30 CD8+ CDR3 sequences were found to be shared between patients and controls, but these sequences appeared to be highly expressed in patients and within the immunodominant clones of the patients. Patients and healthy controls showed no significant difference in CD8+ Simpson's diversity (P=0.060).

Expansion of CD8+CD57+ cells had been shown by flow cytometry in the patients chosen for sequencing. All patients had severe acquired aplastic anemia diagnosed by International Study of Aplastic Anemia and Agranulocytosis and Camitta criteria. No therapy had been received by the patients at the time of blood sampling. TCR repertoires of sorted CD4+ and CD8+ blood T cells from severe aplastic anemia patients and healthy subjects were deep-sequenced in the study. In the USA, patient enrollment took place under clinicaltrials.gov protocols 00001620, 01623167, 00001397, 00071045, 00081523 and 00961064. Ficoll-Paque density gradient centrifugation was used to isolate peripheral blood mononuclear cells. Before DNA was extracted, CD4+ and CD8+ T cells were sorted using either FACS or magnetic beads. In the germline V gene, CDR1 corresponds to MNHNS and CDR2 to SASEGT. There are 15 amino acids in the CDR3, from cysteine to phenylalanine inclusive. Only the CDR3 region is kept as DNA, spanning 45 bases read in frame from base 1. V is trimmed back by 6 bases and J by 0 bases, and the junction contains 7 bases that no gene match accounts for.

TCR beta VDJ combination and CDR3 sequence profiling used genomic DNA as the template. An Illumina HiSeq 2000 was used for TCR repertoire sequencing. Per the source publication's procedure: TRBV/TRBJ rearrangement plots, CDR3 size and DJ length profiles, and Simpson's diversity index were used to evaluate the repertoires. The immunodominant clone was defined as the most abundant DNA sequence in deep sequencing data. CDR3 amino acid sequences were screened for sharing across subjects and compared with published repertoires and the VDJdb database. TCRdb reworked the public reads: Q25 trimming with fastp, MiXCR clone assembly, productive beta chains retained. For every CDR3 protein sequence, its rows merge into one entry that carries the most common genes and DNA. These V and J calls are TCRdb output, not the study's own analysis. The sample data list some 150,000 distinct CDR3 sequences, and 71% of these were observed just once. Roughly half of the sample goes to the ten largest clones.

The receptor's source is a human donor with aplastic anemia. The sample comprised sorted CD4+, CD8+, or CD8+CD57+ T cells (not recorded which) from PBMCs. The rearrangement combines TRBV6-1 with TRBJ2-7, with 8 bases matching TRBD1. Here is the DNA: TGTGCCAGCAGCCTGCAGGGGGCCTTCTCCTACGAGCAGTACTTC. It is translated as CASSLQGAFSYEQYF.